The entry below describes one TCR beta chain. The antigen remains unidentified. TCRdb's copy holds only in-frame clones and misses some; the assay was immunoSEQ multiplex PCR. This sample has approximately 70,000 clones, with 84% found just once. Described time point: week 23, last vaccination. Doses of 300 ug of mutant IDH1 20-mer peptide were given with topical imiquimod. Trimming took off 3 bases at V and 2 bases at J, with 5 bases between the two ends. Germline V CDR1 and CDR2: MDHEN, SYDVKM. The CDR3 covers 13 residues. The sample belongs to a study of a mutant IDH1 vaccine in newly diagnosed glioma. The overall study: Earlier treatment was radiotherapy, temozolomide, or both, with most getting both.

The gene calls are TRBV28 and TRBJ1-5; D gene uncertain. The clonotype was recovered from a man aged 18 to 30 with glioma. The input for sequencing was PBMCs, taken from a glioma patient whose treatment included an IDH1 peptide vaccine. In DNA, the CDR3 is TGTGCCAGCAGTTTTTCCCGCAATCAGCCCCAGCATTTT. Encoded protein: CASSFSRNQPQHF.